The 18 T cell receptor beta chains in this list originate from one sample, sequenced in a study of shared clonotypes between healthy human individuals. Profiled with immunoSEQ multiplex PCR; TCRdb holds only in-frame clones, not every one. The sample has more than 550,000 clones; about two thirds are singletons. The sample taken for sequencing was memory CD4+ T cells sorted from blood. Subset in this sample: CD45RA-negative fraction. These receptors were obtained from a woman in her twenties or thirties in good health.

The rearrangement joins TRBV5-1 to TRBJ2-7; TRBD1 agrees at 10 bases. J was trimmed by 3 bases and V by 3 bases; bases with no gene match: 6. The germline gives CDR1 SGHRS, CDR2 YFSETQ. The CDR3 loop spans 15 amino acids. CDR3 sequence (DNA): TGCGCCAGCAGCTCCCCCGGGACAGGGGTCTACGAGCAGTACTTC. Translating it yields CASSSPGTGVYEQYF. The whole variable domain, remainder taken from reference TRBV5-1 and TRBJ2-7, is KAGVTQTPRYLIKTRGQQVTLSCSPISGHRSVSWYQQTPGQGLQFLFEYFSETQRNKGNFPGRFSGRQFSNSRSEMNVSTLELGDSALYLCASSSPGTGVYEQYFGPGTRLTVT.

This CDR3 reads CASSLARTEDTQYF. Written as DNA, the CDR3 is TGTGCCAGCAGCTTAGCGCGGACCGAGGATACGCAGTATTTT. The chain employs TRBV7-9 and TRBJ2-3; D is unclear. Trimming took 0 bases from V and 6 from J, leaving 10 bases between them. The CDR3 length is 14 residues. CDR1 is SEHNR, CDR2 FQNEAQ, per germline (reference sequence).

CDR3 nucleotide sequence: TGTGCCAGCAGTGATGCGGACAGGGAGGGCAATCAGCCCCAGCATTTT. Its protein is CASSDADREGNQPQHF. J is TRBJ1-5 and V is TRBV25-1, with 8 bases identical to TRBD1. In germline, CDR1 is MGHDK, CDR2 SYGVNS. The CDR3 totals 16 residues. The trim removed 3 bases at V and 2 bases at J, leaving 6 bases unmatched.

CDR3: CASSFLAVTYEQYF. The DNA for the CDR3 is TGTGCCAGCAGCTTTCTAGCGGTCACCTACGAGCAGTACTTC. The chain is built from TRBV7-2 and TRBJ2-7; TRBD2 matches 7 bases. V shed 3 bases, J shed 2 bases, and the junction held 4 bases outside the gene matches. In germline, CDR1 is SGHTA, CDR2 FQGNSA. CDR3 length: 14 residues. Filled out from reference TRBV7-2 and TRBJ2-7, the complete variable domain reads GAGVSQSPSNKVTEKGKDVELRCDPISGHTALYWYRQSLGQGLEFLIYFQGNSAPDKSGLPSDRFSAERTGGSVSTLTIQRTQQEDSAVYLCASSFLAVTYEQYFGPGTRLTVT.

This chain joins TRBV9 and TRBJ1-3; no reliable D call. CDR1 and CDR2 (germline): SGDLS, YYNGEE. This CDR3 contains 14 residues. Deletions cut 4 bases from V and 1 base from J, with 9 bases between. CDR3 sequence: CASSPGGSGNTIYF. The CDR3 coding sequence is TGTGCCAGCAGCCCAGGAGGGTCTGGAAACACCATATATTTT.

This clone was recorded at least ten times. The V gene is TRBV29-1, the J gene TRBJ1-2, with D unresolved. The germline V gene encodes CDR1 SQVTM and CDR2 ANQGSEA. V was cut by 3 bases and J by 2 bases, with 4 bases left in between. The CDR3 totals 11 residues. The CDR3 DNA sequence: TGCAGCGTTGACGGAAACTATGGCTACACCTTC. Its translation: CSVDGNYGYTF.

The J gene is TRBJ2-5, the V gene TRBV6-1, with D perhaps matching TRBD1 or TRBD2 (7 bases each). The CDR3 sequence is 15 residues long. Germline assignment: CDR1 MNHNS and CDR2 SASEGT. V was trimmed by 5 bases and J by 2 bases, leaving 15 bases between them. Here the CDR3 reads CASSRWGGQQETQYF. CDR3 nucleotide sequence: TGTGCCAGCAGTAGATGGGGGGGACAGCAAGAGACCCAGTACTTC.

This clone is a singleton in its sample. This rearrangement joins TRBV5-4 to TRBJ2-1; a weak D match, TRBD1 (8 bases). V was cut by 4 bases and J by 6 bases, with 17 bases left in between. This CDR3 region has 15 residues. The germline V gene has CDR1 SGHNT and CDR2 YYREEE (reference sequence). Written as DNA, the CDR3 is TGTGCCAGCAGCACGAACAGGGGGGAGGGCAATGAGCAGTTCTTC. Translation gives CASSTNRGEGNEQFF.

As concerns this clone: A far larger clone lies a single base away; this is likely a read error. In the same sample, other DNA sequences code for this CDR3. CDR3 amino acids: CASSSQGDTEAFF. The CDR3 nucleotides are TGTGCCAGCAGCTCACAGGGTGACACTGAAGCTTTCTTT. The V and J genes are TRBV7-3 and TRBJ1-1; possible D gene TRBD1, 6 bases. The CDR3 sequence is 13 residues long. CDR1 and CDR2 (germline): SGHTA, FQGTGA. V was pared by 4 bases and J by 3 bases, with 9 bases between.

To note about this clone: This same CDR3 is encoded by further DNA sequences in the sample. This chain joins TRBV7-6 and TRBJ2-1; tentatively, D is TRBD1 or TRBD2 (5 bases each). Trimming left V 2 bases short and J 2 bases short, with 10 bases between. The CDR3 totals 15 residues. Germline V CDR1 and CDR2: SGHVS, FNYEAQ. The CDR3 protein is CASSLSVGAYNEQFF. The CDR3 DNA reads as TGTGCCAGCAGCTTAAGCGTGGGGGCCTACAATGAGCAGTTCTTC.

The chain couples TRBV6-6 to TRBJ2-5; D may be TRBD2 (5 bases). The CDR3 is made up of 12 amino acids. Trimming removed 6 bases at V and 7 bases at J, with 12 bases between. CDR1 is MNHNY and CDR2 is SVGAGI in the germline V gene (reference sequence). CDR3 DNA sequence: TGTGCCAGCAGCGTCCCCGCGGGGACCCAGTACTTC. Encoded protein: CASSVPAGTQYF.

The CDR3 nucleotides are TGTGCCAGCAGATCAGGGGTTGGCTACACCTTC. Translated: CASRSGVGYTF. V gene TRBV28 combines with J gene TRBJ1-2, with D possibly TRBD1 on 6 matching bases. The germline V gene has CDR1 MDHEN and CDR2 SYDVKM. Between the trimmed V and J ends, which lost 6 bases and 7 bases, there was a span of 9 bases. This CDR3 has 11 amino acids.

This clone showed up just once. This chain uses TRBV28 with TRBJ2-1; TRBD2 is a possible D gene (5 bases). The V gene's germline CDR1 is MDHEN and CDR2 SYDVKM. V shed 2 bases and J shed 15 bases, with 14 bases lying between them. CDR3 length equals 12 residues. The CDR3 region is CASSLIGGSPFF. As DNA, the CDR3 is TGTGCCAGCAGTTTAATTGGTGGGAGTCCGTTCTTC.

The gene calls are TRBV18 and TRBJ1-2; tentatively, D is TRBD1 (5 bases). Germline CDR1 reads KGHSH; CDR2 reads LQKENI. CDR3 length: 15 residues. V shed 2 bases and J shed 2 bases, with 12 bases lying between them. The CDR3 spells CASSPGTRDNYGYTF. The CDR3 coding sequence is TGTGCCAGCTCACCAGGGACCCGGGACAACTATGGCTACACCTTC.

This clone was seen only a few times. The same CDR3 arises from other DNA sequences in this sample as well. V usage is TRBV5-1 and J usage is TRBJ2-1; 13 nucleotides line up with TRBD2. Germline V gene sequence: CDR1 SGHRS, CDR2 YFSETQ. The CDR3 runs 16 residues. The V and J ends lost 4 bases and 7 bases, in that order; junction bases with no gene match: 8. The CDR3 is CASSPSGLAGVNEQFF. In nucleotides, the CDR3 is TGCGCCAGCAGCCCGTCAGGACTAGCGGGAGTTAATGAGCAGTTCTTC.

This sequence joins TRBV18 and TRBJ1-4, with D perhaps matching TRBD1 (5 bases). The V end was cut by 9 bases, the J end by 7 bases, with 15 bases between. The germline gives CDR1 KGHSH, CDR2 LQKENI. This CDR3 is 13 amino acids long. CDR3 coding DNA: TGTGCCAGTTCTGCCCAGGGAAGTGAAAAACTGTTTTTT. It is translated as CASSAQGSEKLFF.

The chain links TRBV6-1 to TRBJ1-1; D perhaps matches TRBD1 (6 bases). Germline CDR1 reads MNHNS; CDR2 reads SASEGT. The V end was cut by 8 bases, the J end by 5 bases, with 18 bases between. The CDR3 length is 14 residues. For the CDR3, the DNA is TGTGCCAGCGGTGCTCGGGGGGCAGTAACTGAAGCTTTCTTT. Translated: CASGARGAVTEAFF.

This clone showed up just a few times. The V gene is TRBV11-3, the J gene TRBJ2-1; D may be TRBD2 (6 bases). Trimming removed 5 bases from V and 0 bases from J, with 14 bases in between. Germline V gene sequence: CDR1 SGHNT, CDR2 YENEEA. The CDR3 is made up of 16 amino acids. The CDR3 spells CASSTGDSLSYNEQFF. In DNA form, the CDR3 reads TGTGCCAGCAGCACCGGGGACTCCCTCTCCTACAATGAGCAGTTCTTC.